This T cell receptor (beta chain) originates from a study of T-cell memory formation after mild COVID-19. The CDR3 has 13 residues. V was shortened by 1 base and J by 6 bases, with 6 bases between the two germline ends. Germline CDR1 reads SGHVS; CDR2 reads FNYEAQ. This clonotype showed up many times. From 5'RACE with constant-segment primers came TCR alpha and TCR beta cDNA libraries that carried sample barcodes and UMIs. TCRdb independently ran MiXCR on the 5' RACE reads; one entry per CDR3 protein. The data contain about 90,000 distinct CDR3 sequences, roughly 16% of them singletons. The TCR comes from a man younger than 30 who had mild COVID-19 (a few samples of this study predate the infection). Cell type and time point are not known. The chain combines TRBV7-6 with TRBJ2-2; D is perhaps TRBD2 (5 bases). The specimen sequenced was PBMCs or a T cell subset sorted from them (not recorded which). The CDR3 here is CASSLGTAGELFF. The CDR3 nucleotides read TGTGCCAGCAGCTTAGGGACTGCCGGGGAGCTGTTTTTT.